Each of the 20 T cell receptor beta chains below was sequenced from the same sample in a study of blood T cell repertoires in COVID-19. The assay was immunoSEQ multiplex PCR, and TCRdb's table has in-frame clones only and misses some. The table includes approximately 120,000 clones, 83% detected once. Sequenced sample: peripheral blood. All receptors come from a woman in her sixties or seventies with acute or convalescent COVID-19.

The chain carries TRBV6-5 and TRBJ2-3, with D perhaps TRBD2 (5 bases). The ends were cut back, 7 bases at V and 0 bases at J, with 11 bases in the middle. The CDR3 runs 14 residues. The germline V gene encodes CDR1 MNHEY and CDR2 SVGAGI. This CDR3 is CASKSIASTDTQYF. The CDR3 DNA follows: TGTGCCAGCAAGTCAATAGCGAGCACAGATACGCAGTATTTT.

The chain uses TRBV19 and TRBJ2-1, with D possibly TRBD1 on 7 matching bases. Germline V gene lookup returns CDR1 LNHDA and CDR2 SQIVND (reference sequence). The CDR3 totals 16 residues. Trimming removed 4 bases at V and 6 bases at J, with 19 bases between. The CDR3 reads CASSTRGSQGGNEQFF. CDR3 nucleotides: TGTGCCAGTAGTACCCGGGGGTCCCAGGGGGGCAATGAGCAGTTCTTC.

This chain uses TRBV20-1 with TRBJ1-1, with D uncertain. Germline V gene data show CDR1 as DFQATT and CDR2 as SNEGSKA (reference sequence). V lost 6 bases, J lost 1 base, and 6 bases lay in between. This CDR3 has 11 amino acids. As DNA, the CDR3 is TGCAGTGCCTTACAGAACACTGAAGCTTTCTTT. It codes for CSALQNTEAFF.

J is TRBJ1-2 and V is TRBV29-1; 7 positions match TRBD1. There are 12 residues in the CDR3. V lost 4 bases, J lost 6 bases, and 5 bases stayed unmatched. The V gene's germline CDR1 is SQVTM and CDR2 ANQGSEA. CDR3 region: CSVVTGVHGYTF. CDR3 nucleotide sequence: TGCAGCGTTGTCACAGGGGTCCATGGCTACACCTTC.

CDR3 residues: CASTVTGQGFEAFF. The CDR3 DNA reads as TGTGCCAGCACCGTAACGGGACAGGGCTTTGAAGCTTTCTTT. The V and J genes are TRBV28 and TRBJ1-1, with 9 bases that match TRBD1. The CDR3 sequence is 14 residues long. V gave up 7 bases and J gave up 7 bases; unmatched junction bases: 10. Germline-derived CDR1 and CDR2 are MDHEN and SYDVKM.

The J gene is TRBJ1-1, the V gene TRBV6-5, with D unresolved. There are 14 residues in the CDR3. Germline CDR1 reads MNHEY; CDR2 reads SVGAGI. Trimming took 5 bases from V and 2 from J, leaving 12 bases between them. The CDR3 bases are TGTGCCAGCAGTATGCATCTGACAAACACTGAAGCTTTCTTT. Protein: CASSMHLTNTEAFF.

The chain employs TRBV4-1 and TRBJ2-6; D not certain. CDR3 length: 15 residues. Between the trimmed V and J ends, which lost 3 bases and 0 bases, there was a span of 6 bases. In germline, CDR1 is MGHRA, CDR2 YSYEKL. CDR3 sequence (DNA): TGCGCCAGCAGCCAGCACAGCTCTGGGGCCAACGTCCTGACTTTC. Residues: CASSQHSSGANVLTF.

CDR3 coding DNA: TGTGCCAGCAGCCGGGGGGGTAGCAATCAGCCCCAGCATTTT. Translating gives CASSRGGSNQPQHF. The V gene is TRBV28, the J gene TRBJ1-5; possibly TRBD1 for D (5 bases). This CDR3 comprises 14 residues. V shed 6 bases and J shed 0 bases, with 9 bases lying between them. CDR1 and CDR2 (germline): MDHEN, SYDVKM.

The genes are TRBV7-3 and TRBJ2-1; D not resolved. V was cut by 1 base and J by 3 bases, with 10 bases left in between. Germline V CDR1 and CDR2: SGHTA, FQGTGA. The CDR3 totals 15 residues. The DNA for the CDR3 is TGTGCCAGCAGCTTAAGCCTAGTAGACTACAATGAGCAGTTCTTC. Its translation is CASSLSLVDYNEQFF.

The chain links TRBV30 to TRBJ2-7; the D gene is possibly TRBD1 (6 bases). CDR3 length: 20 residues. Trimming took 3 bases from V and 2 from J, leaving 32 bases between them. Germline CDR1 and CDR2: GTSNPN and SVGIG (reference sequence). In DNA form, the CDR3 reads TGTGCCTGGAGGCGATCTTGGTCAGGGGTCCCCATCTCATACCCCTACGAGCAGTACTTC. Protein product: CAWRRSWSGVPISYPYEQYF.

The V gene is TRBV5-5, the J gene TRBJ2-2; the match to TRBD1 covers 11 bases. Per the germline V gene, CDR1 is SGHKS and CDR2 is YYEKEE (reference sequence). The CDR3 has 14 amino acids. The trim removed 4 bases at V and 10 bases at J, leaving 6 bases unmatched. CDR3 amino acids: CASSRTGGSEELFF. Here the CDR3 DNA reads TGTGCCAGCAGCCGGACAGGGGGCTCGGAGGAGCTGTTTTTT.

The chain is built from TRBV18 and TRBJ1-4, with D possibly matching TRBD1 (5 bases). The CDR3 is made up of 15 amino acids. Germline-derived CDR1 and CDR2 are KGHSH and LQKENI. Trimming cost V 3 bases and J 8 bases, with 16 bases left between them. The DNA for the CDR3 is TGTGCCAGCTCACCGGGGGGTATACCGTCCGAAAAACTGTTTTTT. Translating gives CASSPGGIPSEKLFF. Combining the CDR3 with reference TRBV18 and TRBJ1-4 gives the whole variable domain NAGVMQNPRHLVRRRGQEARLRCSPMKGHSHVYWYRQLPEEGLKFMVYLQKENIIDESGMPKERFSAEFPKEGPSILRIQQVVRGDSAAYFCASSPGGIPSEKLFFGSGTQLSVL.

The genes are TRBV2 and TRBJ2-7; the D gene is possibly TRBD2 (7 bases). From germline, CDR1 is SNHLY and CDR2 FYNNEI. V was trimmed by 11 bases and J by 2 bases, leaving 16 bases between them. CDR3 length: 13 amino acids. CDR3 coding DNA: TGTGCCTCAAGTAGGGGGGGGCCCTACGAGCAGTACTTC. Amino acids: CASSRGGPYEQYF.

V usage is TRBV20-1 and J usage is TRBJ2-7; TRBD2 matches at 10 bases. The ends lost 3 bases at V and 5 bases at J; junction bases unmatched: 4. Per the germline V gene, CDR1 is DFQATT and CDR2 is SNEGSKA (reference sequence). This CDR3 is 13 amino acids long. The CDR3 bases are TGCAGTGCTAGTAGCGGGAGGATCGACGAGCAGTACTTC. It is translated as CSASSGRIDEQYF.

The CDR3 sequence is CASSLSDSYGYTF. CDR3 sequence (DNA): TGTGCCAGCAGCCTTTCAGACAGTTACGGCTACACCTTC. The chain has TRBV11-2 and TRBJ1-2; a weak D match, TRBD1 (5 bases). The CDR3 covers 13 residues. V was trimmed by 5 bases and J by 8 bases, leaving 15 bases between them. Germline V gives CDR1 SGHAT, CDR2 FQNNGV. Full variable domain (missing parts from reference TRBV11-2 and TRBJ1-2): EAGVAQSPRYKIIEKRQSVAFWCNPISGHATLYWYQQILGQGPKLLIQFQNNGVVDDSQLPKDRFSAERLKGVDSTLKIQPAKLEDSAVYLCASSLSDSYGYTFGSGTRLTVV.

The V call is TRBV7-8, the J call TRBJ2-5, with D possibly matching TRBD1 (5 bases). This CDR3 contains 14 residues. Between the trimmed V and J ends, which lost 0 bases and 4 bases, there was a span of 9 bases. The V gene's germline CDR1 is SGHVS and CDR2 FQNEAQ. CDR3 in amino acids: CASSLAPGPETQYF. CDR3 nucleotides: TGTGCCAGCAGCTTAGCACCAGGGCCAGAGACCCAGTACTTC.

A few counts support this clone. The chain employs TRBV5-1 and TRBJ2-7, with 7 bases identical to TRBD1. Trimming cost V 5 bases and J 5 bases; bases outside gene matches: 7. Germline CDR1 SGHRS, CDR2 YFSETQ. The CDR3 loop spans 13 amino acids. CDR3 loop: CASRPDRDNEQYF. In DNA form, the CDR3 reads TGCGCCAGCAGACCCGACAGGGATAACGAGCAGTACTTC.

The chain is built from TRBV6-5 and TRBJ2-3, with D tentatively TRBD1 (5 bases). There are 14 residues in the CDR3. Trimming removed 5 bases from V and 8 bases from J, with 17 bases in between. Germline assignment: CDR1 MNHEY and CDR2 SVGAGI. The CDR3 DNA reads as TGTGCCAGCAGTAAGACTCAGGGTCCCTTTACGCAGTATTTT. It codes for CASSKTQGPFTQYF.

The V gene is TRBV25-1, the J gene TRBJ1-2; D not certain. Germline V lookup: CDR1 MGHDK, CDR2 SYGVNS. There are 14 residues in the CDR3. Trimming took off 1 base at V and 3 bases at J, with 9 bases between the two ends. The CDR3 nucleotides are TGTGCCAGCAGTGAATTCGGAGACGACTATGGCTACACCTTC. It specifies CASSEFGDDYGYTF.

This sequence joins TRBV28 and TRBJ2-3; D gene ambiguous. Germline V CDR1 and CDR2: MDHEN, SYDVKM. CDR3 size: 14 residues. Trimming removed 5 bases at V and 2 bases at J, with 11 bases between. CDR3 residues: CASSRTGYTDTQYF. Here the CDR3 DNA reads TGTGCCAGCAGTCGAACGGGTTACACAGATACGCAGTATTTT.